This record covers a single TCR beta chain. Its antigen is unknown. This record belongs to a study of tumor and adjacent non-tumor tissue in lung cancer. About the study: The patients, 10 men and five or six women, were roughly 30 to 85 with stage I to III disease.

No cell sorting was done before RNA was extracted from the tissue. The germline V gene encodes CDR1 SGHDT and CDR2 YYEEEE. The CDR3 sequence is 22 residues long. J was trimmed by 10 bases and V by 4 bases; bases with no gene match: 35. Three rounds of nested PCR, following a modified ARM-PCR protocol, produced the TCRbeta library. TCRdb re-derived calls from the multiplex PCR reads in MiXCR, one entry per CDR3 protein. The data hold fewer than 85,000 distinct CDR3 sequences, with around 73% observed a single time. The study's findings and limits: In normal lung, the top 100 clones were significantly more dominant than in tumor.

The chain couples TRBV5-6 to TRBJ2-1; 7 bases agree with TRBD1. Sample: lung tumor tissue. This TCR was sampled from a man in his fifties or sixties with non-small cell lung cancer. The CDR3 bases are TGTGCCAGCAGCCCGCCCCGGGGATCGAGGCTAGGGGGCCCGCTCCAATATAACGAGCAGTTCTTC. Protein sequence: CASSPPRGSRLGGPLQYNEQFF.